This T cell receptor (beta chain) came from a study of shared clonotypes between healthy human individuals. Study observations and caveats: In general, naive subsets displayed greater estimated richness than memory subsets did. Naive CD4 clonotype sharing across a few donors was approximately 5.2%.

This clone was observed a single time. Its antigen remains unknown. Several immunoSEQ 96-well plates shared each subset's DNA, each plate a replicate. This table comes from immunoSEQ multiplex PCR, and its TCRdb copy is limited to in-frame clones, with some not included. The profile covers 1,400,000 or so clones, with 98% appearing a single time and 0.36% taken by the ten largest. Germline-derived CDR1 and CDR2 are MNHEY and SMNVEV (reference sequence). Losses at the gene ends were 6 bases for V and 2 bases for J; bases not matched to a gene: 6. The CDR3 contains 15 residues. J is TRBJ2-3 and V is TRBV27; 9 positions match TRBD2. The receptor was derived from a man aged 25-45 years in good health. The sequenced material came from naive CD4+ T cells sorted from blood. The subset: CD45RA+ positively selected. The DNA for the CDR3 is TGTGCCAGCAGCCTCAGCGGGAGGTACACAGATACGCAGTATTTT. Protein sequence: CASSLSGRYTDTQYF.